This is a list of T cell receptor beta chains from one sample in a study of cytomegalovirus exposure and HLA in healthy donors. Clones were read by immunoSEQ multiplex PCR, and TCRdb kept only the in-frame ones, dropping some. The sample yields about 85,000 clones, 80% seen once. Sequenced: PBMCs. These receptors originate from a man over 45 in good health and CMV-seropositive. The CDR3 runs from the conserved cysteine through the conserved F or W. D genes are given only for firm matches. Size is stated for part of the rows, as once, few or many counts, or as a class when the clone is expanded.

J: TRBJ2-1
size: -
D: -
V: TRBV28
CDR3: CASSPPGGVIYNEQFF
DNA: TGTGCCAGCAGTCCCCCCGGAGGGGTGATCTACAATGAGCAGTTCTTC

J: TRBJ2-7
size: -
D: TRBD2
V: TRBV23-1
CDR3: CASSQGLADRWGPYEQYF
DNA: TGCGCCAGCAGTCAAGGACTAGCGGACCGTTGGGGACCCTACGAGCAGTACTTC

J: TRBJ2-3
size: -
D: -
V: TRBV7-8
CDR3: CASSLILAGNTDTQYF
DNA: TGTGCCAGCAGCTTAATTCTGGCGGGAAACACAGATACGCAGTATTTT

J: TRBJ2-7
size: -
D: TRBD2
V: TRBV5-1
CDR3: CASSLDTSGDIYEQYF
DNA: TGCGCCAGCAGCTTGGATACTAGCGGGGACATATACGAGCAGTACTTC

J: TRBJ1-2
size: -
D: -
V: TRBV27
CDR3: CASSLMQGSPNYGYTF
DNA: TGTGCCAGCAGTCTAATGCAGGGGAGCCCTAACTATGGCTACACCTTC

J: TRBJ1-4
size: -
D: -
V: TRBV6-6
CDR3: CASTQGSYNEKLFF
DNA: TGTGCCAGCACCCAGGGGTCTTATAATGAAAAACTGTTTTTT

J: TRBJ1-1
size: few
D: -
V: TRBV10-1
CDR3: CASSEGGGLGTEAFF
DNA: TGCGCCAGCAGTGAAGGGGGGGGGCTAGGGACTGAAGCTTTCTTT

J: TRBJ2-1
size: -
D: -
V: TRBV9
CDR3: CASSVGGNRGNEQFF
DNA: TGTGCCAGCAGCGTAGGAGGGAACCGAGGCAATGAGCAGTTCTTC

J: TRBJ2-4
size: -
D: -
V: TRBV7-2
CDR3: CASSGGGSRNIQYF
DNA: TGTGCCAGCAGCGGAGGGGGCTCAAGAAACATTCAGTACTTC

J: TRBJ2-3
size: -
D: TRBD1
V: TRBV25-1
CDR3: CASSETGQSTDTQYF
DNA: TGTGCCAGCAGTGAGACGGGACAGAGCACAGATACGCAGTATTTT

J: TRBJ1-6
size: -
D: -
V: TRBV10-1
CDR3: CASRGPSFGQNSPLHF
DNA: TGCGCCAGCAGAGGGCCCTCTTTTGGACAGAATTCACCCCTCCACTTT

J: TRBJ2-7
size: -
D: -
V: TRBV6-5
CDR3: CASSQMGSQYF
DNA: TGTGCCAGCAGCCAGATGGGCAGCCAGTACTTC

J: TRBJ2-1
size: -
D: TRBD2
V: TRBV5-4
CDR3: CASSLAGGYEQFF
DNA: TGTGCCAGCAGCTTAGCGGGAGGTTATGAGCAGTTCTTC

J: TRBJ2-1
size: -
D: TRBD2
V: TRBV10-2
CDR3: CATRLTGGPGYNEQFF
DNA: TGCGCCACACGATTAACGGGAGGGCCGGGGTACAATGAGCAGTTCTTC

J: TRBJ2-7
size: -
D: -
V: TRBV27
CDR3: CASSSRESQLKLYEQYF
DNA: TGTGCCAGCAGTTCGCGGGAATCTCAGTTGAAACTCTACGAGCAGTACTTC

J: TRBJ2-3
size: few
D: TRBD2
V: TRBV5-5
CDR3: CASSLAGDLEDTQYF
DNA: TGTGCCAGCAGTTTAGCGGGAGATTTAGAAGATACGCAGTATTTT

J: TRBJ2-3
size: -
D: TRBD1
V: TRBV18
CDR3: CASSPRGQGTDTQYF
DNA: TGTGCCAGCTCACCACGGGGACAGGGAACAGATACGCAGTATTTT

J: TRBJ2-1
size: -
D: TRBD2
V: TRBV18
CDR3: CASSPGSGSYNEQFF
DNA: TGTGCCAGCTCACCAGGTAGCGGGAGTTACAATGAGCAGTTCTTC

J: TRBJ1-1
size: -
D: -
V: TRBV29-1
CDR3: CSVVPPPVMNTEAFF
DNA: TGCAGCGTTGTCCCCCCGCCGGTCATGAACACTGAAGCTTTCTTT

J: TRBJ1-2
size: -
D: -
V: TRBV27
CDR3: CASGPPCETF
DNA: TGTGCCAGCGGGCCTCCGTGTGAGACCTTC

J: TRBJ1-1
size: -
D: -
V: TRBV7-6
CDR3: CASSPDGLRAFF
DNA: TGTGCCAGCAGCCCTGACGGTTTGAGGGCTTTCTTT

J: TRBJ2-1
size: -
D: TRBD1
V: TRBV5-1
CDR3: CASSSLSGTGDNEQFF
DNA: TGCGCCAGCAGCTCGCTGTCTGGGACAGGGGACAATGAGCAGTTCTTC

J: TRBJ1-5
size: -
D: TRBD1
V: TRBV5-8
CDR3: CASSLSRGRALDF
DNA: TGTGCCAGCAGCTTGAGCAGGGGGCGAGCTTTGGATTTT

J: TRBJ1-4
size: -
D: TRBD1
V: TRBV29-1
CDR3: CSAQQGADNEKLFF
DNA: TGCAGCGCCCAACAGGGGGCGGATAATGAAAAACTGTTTTTT

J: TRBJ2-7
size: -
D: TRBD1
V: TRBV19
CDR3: CASSSGQNYEQYF
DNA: TGTGCCAGTAGTTCGGGACAGAACTACGAGCAGTACTTC

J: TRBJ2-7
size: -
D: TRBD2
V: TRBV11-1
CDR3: CASSLRTSGSYEQYF
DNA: TGTGCCAGCAGCTTAAGAACTAGCGGTTCCTACGAGCAGTACTTC

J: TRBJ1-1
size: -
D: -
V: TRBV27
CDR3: CASSSYPTQGNTEAFF
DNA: TGTGCCAGCAGTTCCTACCCCACCCAGGGTAACACTGAAGCTTTCTTT

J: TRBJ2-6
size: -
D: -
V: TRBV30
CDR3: CAWSVSGAGANVLTF
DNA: TGTGCCTGGAGTGTATCCGGGGCTGGGGCCAACGTCCTGACTTTC

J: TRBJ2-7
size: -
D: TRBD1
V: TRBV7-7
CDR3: CASSVGTGGSYEQYF
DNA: TGTGCTAGTAGCGTGGGGACAGGGGGCTCCTACGAGCAGTACTTC

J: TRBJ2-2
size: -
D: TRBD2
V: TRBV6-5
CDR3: CASSSLAGNTGELFF
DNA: TGTGCCAGCAGTTCGCTAGCGGGAAACACCGGGGAGCTGTTTTTT

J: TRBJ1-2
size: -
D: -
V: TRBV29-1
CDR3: CSVEDRGNYGYTF
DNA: TGCAGCGTTGAAGATCGGGGGAACTATGGCTACACCTTC

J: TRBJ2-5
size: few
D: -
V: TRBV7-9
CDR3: CSSSSLGGLQETQYF
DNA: TGTTCCAGCAGCTCCCTCGGGGGGCTCCAAGAGACCCAGTACTTC

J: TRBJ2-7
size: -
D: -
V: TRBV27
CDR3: CASSRLDFYHEQYF
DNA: TGTGCCAGCAGTCGACTAGATTTCTACCACGAGCAGTACTTC

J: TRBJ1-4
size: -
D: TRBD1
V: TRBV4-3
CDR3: CASSQGTGREKLFF
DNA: TGCGCCAGCAGCCAGGGGACAGGTCGTGAAAAACTGTTTTTT

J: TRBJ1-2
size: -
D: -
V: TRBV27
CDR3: CASSLSFNFRGYTF
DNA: TGTGCCAGCAGTTTATCATTCAACTTCCGAGGCTACACCTTC

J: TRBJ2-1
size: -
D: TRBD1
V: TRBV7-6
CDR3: CASSQGQGESYNEQFF
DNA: TGTGCCAGCAGCCAAGGACAGGGGGAGTCCTACAATGAGCAGTTCTTC

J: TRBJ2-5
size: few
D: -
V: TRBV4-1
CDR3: CASSQGPGRETQYF
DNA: TGCGCCAGCAGCCAAGGGCCAGGGCGGGAGACCCAGTACTTC

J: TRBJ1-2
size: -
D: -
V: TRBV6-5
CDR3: CASSLAGYGYTF
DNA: TGTGCCAGCAGCCTGGCGGGTTATGGCTACACCTTC

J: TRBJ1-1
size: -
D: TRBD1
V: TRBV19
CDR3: CASRWTGANTEAFF
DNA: TGTGCCAGTAGGTGGACAGGGGCGAACACTGAAGCTTTCTTT